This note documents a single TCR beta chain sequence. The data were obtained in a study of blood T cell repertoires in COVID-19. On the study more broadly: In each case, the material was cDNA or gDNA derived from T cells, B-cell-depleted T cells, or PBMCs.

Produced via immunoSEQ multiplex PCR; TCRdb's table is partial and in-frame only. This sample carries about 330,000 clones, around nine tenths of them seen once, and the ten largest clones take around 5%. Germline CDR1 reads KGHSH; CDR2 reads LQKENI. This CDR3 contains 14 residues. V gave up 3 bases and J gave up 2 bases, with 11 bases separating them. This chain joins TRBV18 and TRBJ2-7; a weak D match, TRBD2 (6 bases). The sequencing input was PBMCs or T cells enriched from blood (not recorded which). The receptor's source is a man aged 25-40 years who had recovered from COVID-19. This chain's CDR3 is CASSPGTQTYEQYF. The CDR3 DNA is TGTGCCAGCTCACCTGGGACTCAAACCTACGAGCAGTACTTC.